This T cell receptor beta chain appears in the sequencing data of a study of blood T cell repertoires in COVID-19. Germline CDR1 KGHDR, CDR2 SFDVKD. This CDR3 has 13 amino acids. Between the trimmed V and J ends, which lost 4 bases and 8 bases, there was a span of 13 bases. Here immunoSEQ multiplex PCR was the method, and the copy in TCRdb shows in-frame clones only, minus some. The data show about 350,000 clones, about 90% seen once. The sequenced sample consisted of PBMCs or T cells enriched from blood (not recorded which). V gene TRBV24-1 combines with J gene TRBJ1-2; D not resolved. The receptor was isolated from a woman aged 30 to 39 who had recovered from COVID-19. The CDR3 sequence: CATSDNDIAGYTF. CDR3 DNA sequence: TGTGCCACCAGTGACAACGACATAGCGGGCTACACCTTC.